Presented here are 4 T cell receptor beta chains from one specimen sequenced in a study of blood T cell repertoires in COVID-19 (dated by TCRdb to about 2020). Receptor libraries were prepared by the immunoSEQ multiplex PCR assay. Held by TCRdb, this immuneACCESS table contains in-frame sequences only and omits some clones. Under half of the omission traces to an unresolved V gene where checked; the cause of the rest is unknown. Across this sample there are 150,000 to 200,000 clones, with approximately 86% seen only once. The top ten hold roughly 8.2% of the sample. The specimen sequenced was peripheral blood. These receptors were taken from a man in his 60s with acute or convalescent COVID-19.

The V and J genes are TRBV5-4 and TRBJ2-7; TRBD1 agrees at 12 bases. From germline, CDR1 is SGHNT and CDR2 YYREEE (reference sequence). V trimming: 4 bases; J trimming: 3 bases; junction bases outside the gene matches: 5. The CDR3 is 15 residues long. For the CDR3, the DNA is TGTGCCAGCAGCGGGGGGACAGGGGGCGTCTACGAGCAGTACTTC. This translates into CASSGGTGGVYEQYF. Full variable domain (missing parts from reference TRBV5-4 and TRBJ2-7): ETGVTQSPTHLIKTRGQQVTLRCSSQSGHNTVSWYQQALGQGPQFIFQYYREEENGRGNFPPRFSGLQFPNYSSELNVNALELDDSALYLCASSGGTGGVYEQYFGPGTRLTVT.

V gene TRBV19 combines with J gene TRBJ1-2; maybe TRBD1 (5 bases). Between the trimmed V and J ends, which lost 7 bases and 3 bases, there was a span of 9 bases. Germline V gives CDR1 LNHDA, CDR2 SQIVND (reference sequence). The CDR3 is 12 amino acids. CDR3 in amino acids: CASTDTDYGYTF. The DNA for the CDR3 is TGTGCCAGTACGGACACTGACTATGGCTACACCTTC.

The CDR3 bases are TGTGCCAGCGGCGGGCTTGCCTACGAGCAGTACTTC. It codes for CASGGLAYEQYF. The chain employs TRBV6-6 and TRBJ2-7; D may be TRBD2 (5 bases). With 8 bases removed from V and 2 bases from J, the gap between germline ends came to 10 bases. The CDR3 extends over 12 amino acids. Germline V lookup: CDR1 MNHNY, CDR2 SVGAGI (reference sequence).

The genes are TRBV30 and TRBJ1-4; a possible D gene is TRBD1 (5 bases). The CDR3 runs 14 residues. The germline V gene has CDR1 GTSNPN and CDR2 SVGIG (reference sequence). Trimming shortened V by 0 bases and J by 4 bases, and 9 bases separated the two germline ends. The CDR3 nucleotides read TGTGCCTGGAGTGTAGACAGCCTTAATGAAAAACTGTTTTTT. It encodes CAWSVDSLNEKLFF.